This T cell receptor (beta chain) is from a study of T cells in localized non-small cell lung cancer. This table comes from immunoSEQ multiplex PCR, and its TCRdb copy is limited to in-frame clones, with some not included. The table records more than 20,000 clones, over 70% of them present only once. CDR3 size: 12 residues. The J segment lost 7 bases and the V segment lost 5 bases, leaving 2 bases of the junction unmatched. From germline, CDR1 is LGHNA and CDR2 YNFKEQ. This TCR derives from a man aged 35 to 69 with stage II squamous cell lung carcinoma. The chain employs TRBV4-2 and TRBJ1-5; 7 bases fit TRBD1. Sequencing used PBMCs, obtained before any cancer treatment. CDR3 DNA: TGTGCCAGCAGCGAGGGGGCCCAGCCCCAGCATTTT. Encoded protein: CASSEGAQPQHF.